These T cell receptor beta chains were read from a single sample in a study of T cell repertoires in cytomegalovirus infection. MiXCR, applied by TCRdb to the reads, yields one record per CDR3 protein. Counted here are 200,000 or so distinct CDR3 sequences, roughly 28% occurring once; the ten biggest clones make up approximately 31%. Sequenced material: PBMCs. Receptors originate from a human donor in good health (CMV status not recorded). Some clones in this sample may be carry-over from other donors' samples. The CDR3 runs from the conserved cysteine through the conserved F or W. D genes are given only for firm matches. Clone size is not always given. Where it is, it says once, few, many or a class for expanded clones.

d_call	v_call	clone_size	j_call	cdr3_nt	cdr3_aa
.	TRBV7-3	.	TRBJ2-2	TGTGCCAGCAGCCTCGGTTTAGTGGACACCGGGGAGCTGTTTTTT	CASSLGLVDTGELFF
TRBD1	TRBV2	.	TRBJ1-1	TGTGCCACCGACGAGGGGGCAGGGATAAGGTTTCGCGCTTTCTTT	CATDEGAGIRFRAFF
.	TRBV12-3/TRBV12-4	few	TRBJ2-7	TGTGCCAGCACCCTAGGGGGGAACGAGCAGTACTTC	CASTLGGNEQYF
.	TRBV7-2	many	TRBJ2-3	TGTGCCAGCAGCTTAGATGTGAATACGCAGTATTTT	CASSLDVNTQYF
.	TRBV12-3/TRBV12-4	few	TRBJ2-5	TGTGCCAGCAGTTTAAGTTCAAAGGAGACCCAGTACTTC	CASSLSSKETQYF
.	TRBV12-3/TRBV12-4	few	TRBJ1-3	TGTGCCAGCAGCCTTTCGGTGGTCTCTGGAAACACCATATATTTT	CASSLSVVSGNTIYF
.	TRBV5-1	.	TRBJ2-5	TGCGCCAGCAGCTTGGAAACTTTAGGACGAGAGACCCAGTACTTC	CASSLETLGRETQYF
TRBD2	TRBV7-9	.	TRBJ2-7	TGTGCCAGCAGCTTCGGGGGGTCCACCTACGAGCAGTACTTC	CASSFGGSTYEQYF
TRBD1	TRBV7-8	few	TRBJ2-7	TGTGCCAGCAGCCCGGGGACAGCCCAACTCGAGCAGTACTTC	CASSPGTAQLEQYF
.	TRBV19	many	TRBJ2-1	TGTGCCAGTAGTATAGCTGACATCTCCTACCTTTACAATGAGCAGTTCTTC	CASSIADISYLYNEQFF
TRBD1	TRBV7-2	.	TRBJ1-4	TGTGCCAGCAGCTTAGTAGGGGCAGGGGGCGACGAAAAACTGTTTTTT	CASSLVGAGGDEKLFF
.	TRBV5-6	.	TRBJ1-2	TGTGCCAGCAGCTTGACGGGCCTCAACTATGGCTACACCTTC	CASSLTGLNYGYTF
.	TRBV20-1	.	TRBJ1-4	TGCAGTGCTAGGGCGGGTTCGAAACTGTTTTTT	CSARAGSKLFF
.	TRBV20-1	few	TRBJ1-1	TGCAGTGCTACCCGACAAACTCTGAACACTGAAGCTTTCTTT	CSATRQTLNTEAFF
TRBD1	TRBV20-1	.	TRBJ1-5	TGCAGTGCTGCCGCCGGGACAGGGTGGCGGAGCAATCAGCCCCAGCATTTT	CSAAAGTGWRSNQPQHF
.	TRBV7-2	many	TRBJ1-4	TGTGCCAGCAGCTTGAACAAAGGGGCGAACGAAAAACTGTTTTTT	CASSLNKGANEKLFF
.	TRBV6-4	.	TRBJ2-3	TGTGCCAGCAGTGACTCCCACAGCTCAGATACGCAGTATTTT	CASSDSHSSDTQYF
.	TRBV6-5	.	TRBJ1-6	TGTGCCGGCAGCCGGGGATCAGGGACGGCGTCTAGGTCCTATAATTCACCCCTCCACTTT	CAGSRGSGTASRSYNSPLHF